The present entry profiles one TCR beta chain with its context. The method was immunoSEQ multiplex PCR; TCRdb's version includes in-frame clones alone and lacks a portion of them. The sample contains about 87,000 clones, about 87% of which appear only once. The data stem from a study of OX40 agonist ivuxolimab in advanced cancers. Germline-derived CDR1 and CDR2 are SGDLS and YYNGEE. The CDR3 extends over 16 amino acids. V shed 4 bases and J 7 bases; nucleotides not matched to a gene: 13. This clonotype originated in an adult with an advanced solid tumor such as melanoma, head and neck, liver or kidney cancer. The chain recombines TRBV9 with TRBJ1-2; 10 bases line up with TRBD1. Sequences were derived from CD4+ or CD8+ T cells sorted from blood, sampled in a trial of the OX40 agonist ivuxolimab. The CDR3 sequence is CASSPSTRQGAAGYTF. The CDR3 bases are TGTGCCAGCAGCCCTAGCACAAGACAGGGGGCTGCTGGCTACACCTTC.